A selection of T cell receptor beta chains follows, all from one sample in a study of blood T cell repertoires in COVID-19. Sequencing used immunoSEQ multiplex PCR; TCRdb keeps in-frame clones, though not all of them. The data show 150,000 to 200,000 clones, 82% seen once. Specimen: peripheral blood. These receptor sequences come from a woman aged 55 to 70 with COVID-19, enrolled during active disease. The CDR3 runs from the conserved cysteine through the conserved F or W. D genes are given only for firm matches. Clone size is given for some rows only: seen once, a few or many times, or a class if the clone is expanded.

j_call | clone_size | d_call | v_call | cdr3_aa | cdr3_nt
TRBJ1-5 | . | . | TRBV4-3 | CASSQGSRGLYQPQHF | TGCGCCAGCAGCCAAGGATCCAGGGGATTGTATCAGCCCCAGCATTTT
TRBJ2-5 | . | . | TRBV28 | CASSLRGGAQETQYF | TGTGCCAGCAGTCTTCGAGGAGGGGCCCAAGAGACCCAGTACTTC
TRBJ2-4 | . | . | TRBV15 | CATSRGGIIQYF | TGTGCCACCAGCAGAGGAGGAATCATTCAGTACTTC
TRBJ2-1 | . | TRBD1 | TRBV19 | CASSPGTGKLSNEQFF | TGTGCCAGTAGTCCCGGGACAGGGAAGTTATCGAATGAGCAGTTCTTC
TRBJ2-1 | few | TRBD2 | TRBV7-2 | CASSMIAGFSYNEQFF | TGTGCCAGCAGCATGATAGCGGGTTTCTCCTACAATGAGCAGTTCTTC
TRBJ2-1 | few | . | TRBV21-1 | CASSPSTSSYNEQFF | TGTGCCAGCAGTCCATCGACAAGCTCCTACAATGAGCAGTTCTTC
TRBJ1-3 | . | TRBD1 | TRBV5-6 | CASSFRGPGNTIYF | TGTGCCAGCAGCTTCAGGGGGCCTGGAAACACCATATATTTT
TRBJ1-1 | . | . | TRBV27 | CASSLRGGTEAFF | TGTGCCAGCAGTCTCCGGGGAGGCACTGAAGCTTTCTTT
TRBJ2-7 | . | TRBD1 | TRBV7-3 | CASSLTGGQGREQYF | TGTGCCAGCAGCTTAACCGGGGGACAGGGCCGAGAGCAGTACTTC
TRBJ1-6 | . | . | TRBV14 | CASSGDGSSPLHF | TGTGCCAGCAGCGGAGATGGGTCTTCACCCCTCCACTTT
TRBJ1-5 | . | TRBD1 | TRBV28 | CASSSRTGLQPQHF | TGTGCCAGCAGTTCGCGGACAGGACTTCAGCCCCAGCATTTT
TRBJ1-2 | . | TRBD1 | TRBV4-2 | CASSQEDSTGDYGYTF | TGTGCCAGCAGCCAAGAAGATTCAACAGGGGATTATGGCTACACCTTC
TRBJ1-1 | . | . | TRBV7-9 | CASGGWENTEAFF | TGTGCCAGCGGGGGGTGGGAGAACACTGAAGCTTTCTTT
TRBJ2-3 | . | . | TRBV5-4 | CASSLGQADTQYF | TGTGCCAGCAGCTTGGGCCAAGCGGATACGCAGTATTTT
TRBJ2-2 | . | TRBD1 | TRBV9 | CASSVQGAVANTGELFF | TGTGCCAGCAGCGTTCAGGGGGCTGTTGCGAACACCGGGGAGCTGTTTTTT
TRBJ2-3 | . | TRBD2 | TRBV2 | CASADEAGGTDTQYF | TGTGCCAGTGCCGACGAAGCGGGAGGTACAGATACGCAGTATTTT